The 16 T cell receptor beta chains presented below share a single source sample, sequenced in a study of blood T cells in healthy people across ages. Using a J-beta primer mix together with a sample-barcoded 5' primer, a second PCR was run for roughly 7 to 12 cycles. Each CDR3 protein is one row after TCRdb ran MiXCR on the 5' RACE reads. Among about 1,400,000 distinct CDR3 sequences, 35% to 45% were seen once, and the ten largest hold 7.9%. Specimen: blood. Source of these receptors: a woman under 30 in good health.

This clonotype was counted only a few times. This chain connects TRBV5-1 to TRBJ2-3; TRBD2 agrees at 13 bases. CDR1 SGHRS and CDR2 YFSETQ come from the germline V gene. The CDR3 has 17 amino acids. V lost 3 bases and J lost 6; bases outside the gene matches: 10. As DNA, the CDR3 is TGCGCCAGCAGCTCAACAGGACTAGCGGGGGCAGATGATACGCAGTATTTT. It yields the protein CASSSTGLAGADDTQYF.

This sequence joins TRBV6-6 and TRBJ2-7; 12 nucleotides line up with TRBD2. The CDR3 is made up of 15 amino acids. Germline CDR1 MNHNY, CDR2 SVGAGI (reference sequence). Unmatched junction bases numbered 9, after V lost 7 bases and J lost 5 bases. The CDR3 sequence: CASKGLTSGSHEQYF. DNA of the CDR3: TGTGCCAGCAAGGGACTGACTAGCGGGAGCCACGAGCAGTACTTC.

The J gene is TRBJ2-1, the V gene TRBV5-1; the D gene is possibly TRBD2 (5 bases). Trimming stripped 1 base from V and 9 bases from J, with 11 bases between. There are 13 residues in the CDR3. Germline V gene data show CDR1 as SGHRS and CDR2 as YFSETQ. The CDR3 DNA reads TGCGCCAGCAGCTTGAAGCGTGAGGGTGAGCAGTTCTTC. Amino acid sequence: CASSLKREGEQFF.

There are a few counts of this clonotype. This chain joins TRBV7-8 and TRBJ2-4; tentatively, D is TRBD1 (6 bases). Germline V lookup: CDR1 SGHVS, CDR2 FQNEAQ. The CDR3 has 17 residues. V was clipped by 4 bases and J by 0 bases, with 16 bases between them. The CDR3 here is CASSSPRTEIAKNIQYF. In DNA form, the CDR3 reads TGTGCCAGCAGCTCTCCTAGGACAGAAATAGCCAAAAACATTCAGTACTTC.

This clonotype was seen ten or more times. The chain joins TRBV13 to TRBJ2-7; TRBD2 matches at 11 bases. The CDR3 spans 14 residues. The V and J ends lost 5 bases and 3 bases, in that order; junction bases with no gene match: 3. Germline V CDR1 and CDR2: PRHDT, FYEKMQ (reference sequence). Here the CDR3 reads CASSTTSGNYEQYF. CDR3 coding DNA: TGTGCCAGCAGCACGACTAGCGGGAACTACGAGCAGTACTTC.

The chain employs TRBV20-1 and TRBJ1-2, with a weak D call TRBD1 (5 bases). This CDR3 is 12 amino acids long. V was trimmed by 5 bases and J by 4 bases, leaving 11 bases between them. In germline, CDR1 is DFQATT, CDR2 SNEGSKA (reference sequence). CDR3 in amino acids: CSALLGTYGYTF. Here the CDR3 DNA reads TGCAGTGCTCTACTGGGGACCTATGGCTACACCTTC.

This chain links TRBV4-2 with TRBJ2-3; 8 positions agree with TRBD1. Per germline, CDR1 LGHNA and CDR2 YNFKEQ. The V gene end was trimmed by 3 bases and the J gene end by 6 bases; junction bases not matched to a gene: 11. The CDR3 covers 16 residues. CDR3 loop: CASSHPTGELADTQYF. In nucleotides, the CDR3 is TGTGCCAGCAGCCACCCGACAGGGGAATTGGCGGATACGCAGTATTTT.

J is TRBJ1-5 and V is TRBV20-1; no firm D call. The V end was cut by 0 bases, the J end by 6 bases, with 18 bases between. The V gene's germline CDR1 is DFQATT and CDR2 SNEGSKA (reference sequence). This CDR3 region has 16 residues. The CDR3 loop reads CSARDAQAAAPQPQHF. DNA of the CDR3: TGCAGTGCTAGAGATGCCCAGGCGGCAGCTCCTCAGCCCCAGCATTTT.

This clonotype turned up a few times. The chain employs TRBV20-1 and TRBJ2-4, with D possibly TRBD1 on 5 matching bases. CDR1 DFQATT and CDR2 SNEGSKA come from the germline V gene (reference sequence). This CDR3 spans 17 amino acids. V was shortened by 0 bases and J by 0 bases, with 15 bases between the two germline ends. The CDR3 here is CSARDIRDGLAKNIQYF. The CDR3, as DNA: TGCAGTGCTAGAGATATCAGGGATGGGCTAGCCAAAAACATTCAGTACTTC.

The J gene is TRBJ2-7, the V gene TRBV3-1, with TRBD1 matching 8 bases. CDR3 length: 17 amino acids. Looked up from germline, CDR1 is LGHDT and CDR2 is YNNKEL (reference sequence). The ends lost 6 bases at V and 5 bases at J; junction bases unmatched: 18. The chain's CDR3 is CASSERPGTGQRNEQYF. As DNA, the CDR3 is TGTGCCAGCAGTGAAAGACCCGGGACAGGCCAAAGGAACGAGCAGTACTTC.

The chain couples TRBV27 to TRBJ1-4, with D possibly matching TRBD1 (5 bases). The V end lost 7 bases, the J end lost 7 bases, and 13 bases lay between the germline ends. The CDR3 runs 13 residues. CDR1 is MNHEY and CDR2 is SMNVEV in the germline V gene (reference sequence). DNA of the CDR3: TGTGCCAGCACCCGGGGCTTTCCTGAAAAACTGTTTTTT. This sequence encodes CASTRGFPEKLFF.

The chain uses TRBV7-2 and TRBJ2-5; D is perhaps TRBD1 or TRBD2 (5 bases each). V lost 5 bases, J lost 8 bases, and 18 bases lay in between. Germline loops: CDR1 SGHTA, CDR2 FQGNSA. The CDR3 spans 14 residues. CDR3 residues: CASSVVGTVVTQYF. CDR3 nucleotides: TGTGCCAGCAGCGTAGTGGGGACCGTTGTAACCCAGTACTTC.

This clonotype was recorded a few times. V is TRBV6-1 and J is TRBJ2-1, with a weak D call TRBD1 (5 bases). Germline-derived CDR1 and CDR2 are MNHNS and SASEGT. Trimming took 2 bases from V and 0 from J, leaving 11 bases between them. The CDR3 runs 16 residues. The CDR3 DNA is TGTGCCAGCAGTGAAAGTAAGGGGTCCTCCTACAATGAGCAGTTCTTC. This sequence encodes CASSESKGSSYNEQFF.

This clonotype was recorded many times. The genes are TRBV7-8 and TRBJ2-7; possibly TRBD2 for D (6 bases). This CDR3 has 14 amino acids. Trimming removed 5 bases from V and 1 base from J, with 12 bases in between. Germline V gene data show CDR1 as SGHVS and CDR2 as FQNEAQ. The CDR3 reads CASSPWGDSYEQYF. In DNA, the CDR3 is TGTGCCAGCAGCCCGTGGGGGGATTCCTACGAGCAGTACTTC.

This clonotype was counted only a few times. The chain combines TRBV5-1 with TRBJ2-7, with 7 positions matching TRBD1. The germline CDR1 and CDR2 sequences are SGHRS and YFSETQ. This CDR3 comprises 15 residues. V was clipped by 5 bases and J by 4 bases; unmatched bases: 12. The CDR3 nucleotides are TGCGCCAGCAGGAAGGGGGCGGAAAACGAGTACGAGCAGTACTTC. It is translated as CASRKGAENEYEQYF.

The chain carries TRBV12-3 or TRBV12-4 and TRBJ1-1; the D is unclear. Deletions cut 5 bases from V and 1 base from J, with 11 bases between. CDR3 length: 14 residues. The CDR3 protein is CASSPEGRNTEAFF. CDR3 sequence (DNA): TGTGCCAGCAGTCCTGAGGGTCGGAACACTGAAGCTTTCTTT.